These 9 T cell receptor beta chains were sequenced from one sample in a study of patients and donors after allogeneic stem cell transplantation. In TCRdb, the RT-PCR reads were re-called with MiXCR into one record per CDR3 protein. This sample has approximately 61,000 distinct CDR3 sequences, with about an eighth found just once. The specimen sequenced was blood, either unsorted or a sorted T cell fraction (not recorded which). Receptors were obtained from a human donor who was either an allogeneic HSCT recipient or a stem cell or donor lymphocyte infusion donor (not recorded which). It is not recorded whose cells these are; they may come from a transplant donor.

This clonotype was recorded once. The V and J genes are TRBV15 and TRBJ2-7, with D unclear. Trimming took off 8 bases at V and 2 bases at J, with 7 bases between the two ends. CDR1 is LNHNV and CDR2 is YYDKDF in the germline V gene (reference sequence). This CDR3 has 11 amino acids. CDR3 coding DNA: TGTGCCACCTCGGGCCCCTACGAGCAGTACTTC. Translating gives CATSGPYEQYF.

The chain employs TRBV4-1 and TRBJ2-5; D perhaps matches TRBD2 (5 bases). CDR3 size: 15 residues. Per the germline V gene, CDR1 is MGHRA and CDR2 is YSYEKL. Trimming removed 0 bases at V and 4 bases at J, with 12 bases between. As DNA, the CDR3 is TGCGCCAGCAGCCAAGATCGAGGGAGCGGAGAGACCCAGTACTTC. Protein sequence: CASSQDRGSGETQYF.

The chain is built from TRBV7-6 and TRBJ2-7; no clear D. Germline V gives CDR1 SGHVS, CDR2 FNYEAQ. V was clipped by 4 bases and J by 7 bases, with 20 bases between them. The CDR3 covers 15 residues. The CDR3 DNA reads TGTGCCAGCAGCTCTATGGACCATGGTTTATGGGAGCAGTACTTC. This codes for CASSSMDHGLWEQYF. The entire variable domain, with the rest obtained from reference TRBV7-6 and TRBJ2-7, is as follows: GAGVSQSPRYKVTKRGQDVALRCDPISGHVSLYWYRQALGQGPEFLTYFNYEAQQDKSGLPNDRFSAERPEGSISTLTIQRTEQRDSAMYRCASSSMDHGLWEQYFGPGTRLTVT.

This clonotype was observed a few times. The chain has TRBV27 and TRBJ2-2; 7 nucleotides align to TRBD1. The V gene end was trimmed by 7 bases and the J gene end by 5 bases; junction bases not matched to a gene: 10. CDR1 and CDR2 (germline): MNHEY, SMNVEV (reference sequence). CDR3 length equals 15 residues. The DNA of the CDR3 is TGTGCCAGCACCAGACAGGGAACTTTAACCGGGGAGCTGTTTTTT. Translating gives CASTRQGTLTGELFF.

This clonotype showed up many times. The gene calls are TRBV29-1 and TRBJ2-7; 7 bases line up with TRBD1. The CDR3 sequence is 15 residues long. From germline, CDR1 is SQVTM and CDR2 ANQGSEA. The ends lost 2 bases at V and 5 bases at J; junction bases unmatched: 12. CDR3: CSVESTGTEFHEQYF. In nucleotides, the CDR3 is TGCAGCGTTGAATCAACCGGGACAGAGTTCCACGAGCAGTACTTC.

This clonotype has at least ten counts. This chain connects TRBV10-3 to TRBJ1-1; a possible D gene is TRBD1 (6 bases). The CDR3 runs to 16 residues. Looked up from germline, CDR1 is ENHRY and CDR2 is SYGVKD. Deletions cut 2 bases from V and 0 bases from J, with 13 bases between. The CDR3 here is CAISEGGGFMNTEAFF. CDR3 DNA: TGTGCCATCAGTGAGGGCGGGGGCTTTATGAACACTGAAGCTTTCTTT.

With respect to this clonotype: This may arise from a read error, as a much more abundant clone is one base away. The rearrangement links TRBV5-5 to TRBJ1-1; unclear D gene. CDR1 SGHKS and CDR2 YYEKEE come from the germline V gene (reference sequence). CDR3 length equals 14 residues. CDR3 sequence (DNA): TGTGCCTGCAGCTTCCCAAGGGTGGCGCCGGAAGCTTTCTTT. Amino acid sequence: CACSFPRVAPEAFF. Combining the CDR3 with reference TRBV5-5 and TRBJ1-1 gives the whole variable domain DAGVTQSPTHLIKTRGQQVTLRCSPISGHKSVSWYQQVLGQGPQFIFQYYEKEERGRGNFPDRFSARQFPNYSSELNVNALLLGDSALYLCACSFPRVAPEAFFGQGTRLTVV.

This clonotype was seen only a few times. The gene calls are TRBV7-3 and TRBJ2-1, with 8 bases matching TRBD2. V gave up 4 bases and J gave up 7 bases; unmatched junction bases: 6. CDR1 is SGHTA, CDR2 FQGTGA, per germline. The CDR3 runs to 14 residues. In DNA, the CDR3 is TGTGCCAGCAGCTCGGGACTAGGGGGTAATGAGCAGTTCTTC. This translates into CASSSGLGGNEQFF.

The V and J genes are TRBV10-3 and TRBJ1-5; TRBD1 might be the D (6 bases). This CDR3 has 15 amino acids. The V gene lost 5 bases and the J gene lost 5 bases, with 16 bases spanning the gap. In germline, CDR1 is ENHRY, CDR2 SYGVKD. CDR3 DNA sequence: TGTGCCATCAGTCCCAGGGGAAACGACGATCAGCCCCAGCATTTT. Protein sequence: CAISPRGNDDQPQHF.